This entry is about one T cell receptor beta chain. The antigen is not known. Germline CDR1 is SGHRS and CDR2 is YFSETQ. Trimming removed 0 bases at V and 5 bases at J, with 12 bases between. The CDR3 has 14 amino acids. This table comes from immunoSEQ multiplex PCR, and its TCRdb copy is limited to in-frame clones, with some not included. Here the sample spans roughly 17,000 clones, about 85% being singletons. The record originates from a study of T cells in localized non-small cell lung cancer. Study-level points and caveats: Uninvolved adjacent lung showed higher T cell clonality than tumor. Heterogeneity remains possible, as sequencing covered one tumor region only. Appearing in adjacent lung were a median approximately 50 of the top 100 tumor clones.

This clonotype originated in an older female donor with stage I lung adenocarcinoma. The sequences come from peripheral blood, collected before any cancer treatment. The chain couples TRBV5-1 to TRBJ2-7; D perhaps matches TRBD2 (6 bases). CDR3 loop: CASSLAAGLDEQYF. In DNA form, the CDR3 reads TGCGCCAGCAGCTTGGCAGCGGGTTTAGACGAGCAGTACTTC.